One sample yielded the 7 T cell receptor beta chains listed below, sequenced in a study of T-cell reconstitution after alpha-beta-depleted transplantation in children. Unique molecular identifiers featured in how the TCRbeta library was prepared. TCRdb used MiXCR to reprocess the PCR reads, holding one entry per CDR3 protein. This sample has 580,000 or so distinct CDR3 sequences, with 23% found just once. The input for sequencing was PBMCs, mostly from graft donor cells, taken 360 days after TCRalphabeta/CD19-depleted stem cell transplant. These receptors were obtained from a boy younger than two who had a stem cell transplant for acute myeloid leukemia, so the T cells may come from the graft donor.

V is TRBV23-1 and J is TRBJ1-5; unclear D gene. TRBV23-1 is labeled an ORF, and its function is uncertain. With 0 bases removed from V and 1 base from J, the gap between germline ends came to 13 bases. The CDR3 extends over 17 amino acids. This CDR3 is CASSQSSGRLSNQPQHF. For the CDR3, the DNA is TGCGCCAGCAGTCAATCTTCTGGACGACTCAGCAATCAGCCCCAGCATTTT.

This clonotype was detected ten times or more. The chain has TRBV11-2 and TRBJ2-2, with D tentatively TRBD1 or TRBD2 (5 bases each). Germline V CDR1 and CDR2: SGHAT, FQNNGV. Between the trimmed V and J ends, which lost 7 bases and 7 bases, there was a span of 16 bases. This CDR3 is built from 14 residues. The CDR3 loop is CASIGLEGIGELFF. The CDR3 DNA is TGTGCCAGCATAGGGCTAGAGGGGATCGGGGAGCTGTTTTTT. The full variable domain, rest sourced from reference TRBV11-2 and TRBJ2-2, is EAGVAQSPRYKIIEKRQSVAFWCNPISGHATLYWYQQILGQGPKLLIQFQNNGVVDDSQLPKDRFSAERLKGVDSTLKIQPAKLEDSAVYLCASIGLEGIGELFFGEGSRLTVL.

In this sample, this clonotype turned up many times. The J gene is TRBJ2-7, the V gene TRBV20-1, with D maybe TRBD1 (5 bases). The V and J ends lost 3 bases and 6 bases respectively, with 15 bases between them. In germline, CDR1 is DFQATT, CDR2 SNEGSKA (reference sequence). The CDR3 is 13 residues long. The CDR3 sequence: CSARGQGWAEQYF. In nucleotides, the CDR3 is TGCAGTGCTAGGGGGCAGGGTTGGGCCGAGCAGTACTTC.

This clonotype appeared a few times. The V and J genes are TRBV10-3 and TRBJ2-1; D possibly matches TRBD1 or TRBD2 (5 bases each). Trimming took off 3 bases at V and 3 bases at J, with 18 bases between the two ends. CDR1 and CDR2 (germline): ENHRY, SYGVKD. This CDR3 spans 17 amino acids. CDR3 sequence reads: CAISETGTLPLYNEQFF. The CDR3 DNA sequence: TGTGCCATCAGTGAAACCGGGACCCTCCCCCTCTACAATGAGCAGTTCTTC.

This chain links TRBV20-1 with TRBJ2-7, with no clear D. Germline V gene lookup returns CDR1 DFQATT and CDR2 SNEGSKA (reference sequence). The V end was cut by 5 bases, the J end by 3 bases, with 14 bases between. The CDR3 extends over 13 amino acids. This CDR3 reads CSARRPTNYEQYF. CDR3 nucleotides: TGCAGTGCTCGCAGGCCGACAAACTACGAGCAGTACTTC.

This clonotype was seen repeatedly, ten times or more. The chain couples TRBV4-1 to TRBJ1-1; 9 nucleotides match TRBD1. Germline lookup yields CDR1 MGHRA and CDR2 YSYEKL. This CDR3 spans 17 amino acids. The trim removed 4 bases at V and 0 bases at J, leaving 9 bases unmatched. Written as DNA, the CDR3 is TGCGCCAGCAGCCCTTCGGGACAGGGATTCATGAACACTGAAGCTTTCTTT. This gives the protein CASSPSGQGFMNTEAFF.

The chain joins TRBV12-3 or TRBV12-4 to TRBJ2-3; D is possibly TRBD2 (5 bases). The CDR3 spans 17 residues. V shed 6 bases and J shed 5 bases, with 24 bases lying between them. The CDR3 loop reads CASRRTGIGSDGDTQYF. The CDR3 nucleotides are TGTGCCAGCAGACGGACCGGGATCGGGTCTGATGGAGATACGCAGTATTTT.